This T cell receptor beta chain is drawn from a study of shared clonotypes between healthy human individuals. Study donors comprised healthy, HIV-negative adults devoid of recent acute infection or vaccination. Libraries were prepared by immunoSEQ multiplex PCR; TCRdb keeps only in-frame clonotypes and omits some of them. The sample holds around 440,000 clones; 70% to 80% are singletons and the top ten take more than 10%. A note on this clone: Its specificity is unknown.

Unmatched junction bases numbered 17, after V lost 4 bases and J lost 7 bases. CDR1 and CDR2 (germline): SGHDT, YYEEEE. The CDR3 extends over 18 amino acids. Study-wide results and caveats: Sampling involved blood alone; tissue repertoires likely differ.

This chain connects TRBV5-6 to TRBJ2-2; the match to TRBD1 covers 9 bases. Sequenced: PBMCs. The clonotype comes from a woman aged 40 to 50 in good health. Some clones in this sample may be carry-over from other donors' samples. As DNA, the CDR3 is TGTGCCAGCAGCGTGATTCCTTCCGGGACAGGGTTTTTCGGGGAGCTGTTTTTT. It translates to CASSVIPSGTGFFGELFF.